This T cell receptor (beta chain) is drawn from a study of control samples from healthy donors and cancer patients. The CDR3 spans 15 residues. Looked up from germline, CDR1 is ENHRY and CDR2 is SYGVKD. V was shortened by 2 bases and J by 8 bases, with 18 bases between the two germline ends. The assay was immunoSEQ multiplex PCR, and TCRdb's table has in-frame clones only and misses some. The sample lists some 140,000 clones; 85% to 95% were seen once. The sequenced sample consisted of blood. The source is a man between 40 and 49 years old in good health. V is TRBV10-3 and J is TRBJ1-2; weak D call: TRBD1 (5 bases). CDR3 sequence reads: CAISERLPGQGGYTF. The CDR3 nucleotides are TGTGCCATCAGTGAGCGGCTCCCAGGACAAGGGGGCTACACCTTC.